This T cell receptor beta chain was found in a study of T cell changes during pregnancy in multiple sclerosis. Produced via immunoSEQ multiplex PCR; TCRdb's table is partial and in-frame only. The sample lists 60,000 or so clones, approximately 90% occurring once. Specimen: peripheral blood, collected in the first trimester of pregnancy. This clonotype was sampled from a female donor with multiple sclerosis, enrolled in a pregnancy study.

Here the CDR3 reads CASSPGRGVDEQFF. The CDR3 nucleotides read TGTGCCAGCAGTCCGGGGCGGGGGGTCGATGAGCAGTTCTTC. The chain carries TRBV6-5 and TRBJ2-1, with 8 bases fitting TRBD2. The CDR3 has 14 residues. J lost 8 bases, V lost 5 bases, and 8 bases had no gene match. Germline assignment: CDR1 MNHEY and CDR2 SVGAGI.